This T cell receptor (beta chain) was captured in a study of T-cell memory formation after mild COVID-19. Trimming stripped 0 bases from V and 10 bases from J, with 8 bases between. Germline V gene sequence: CDR1 SGHDN, CDR2 FVKESK. This CDR3 contains 12 residues. This clonotype has just a few counts. TCRdb re-derived calls from the 5' RACE reads in MiXCR, one entry per CDR3 protein. Of 300,000 or so distinct CDR3 sequences in the sample, about 16% were seen once. The source material was PBMCs or a T cell subset sorted from them (not recorded which). The clonotype comes from a man between 18 and 29 years old who had mild COVID-19 (a few samples of this study predate the infection). Cell type and time point are not known. The chain is built from TRBV14 and TRBJ2-3; D unresolved. CDR3 protein: CASSQDARPQYF. The CDR3 DNA is TGTGCCAGCAGCCAAGATGCTCGGCCGCAGTATTTT. The full variable domain, completed using reference TRBV14 and TRBJ2-3, is EAGVTQFPSHSVIEKGQTVTLRCDPISGHDNLYWYRRVMGKEIKFLLHFVKESKQDESGMPNNRFLAERTGGTYSTLKVQPAELEDSGVYFCASSQDARPQYFGPGTRLTVL.